The clone carrying this T cell receptor beta chain has just a few counts. Its antigen is as yet unknown. Via the markers CD45RO/CCR7/CD25/CD127/CD95/CD27, stem cell-like memory, regulatory, central memory and naive CD4+ cells were sorted. This sample stems from a study of beta chain features in type 1 diabetes. The CDR3 is made up of 13 amino acids. Germline CDR1 and CDR2: KGHSH and LQKENI. Trimming stripped 2 bases from V and 7 bases from J, with 11 bases between. Reverse transcribing all isolated RNA meant expressed TCRB transcripts were sequenced. Measured with immunoSEQ multiplex PCR; TCRdb has only the in-frame clones, and not every one. The profile shows roughly 300,000 clones, approximately 9.7% of them singletons. Study-wide findings and caveats: Within each of all four CD4+ subsets, Type 1 diabetes patients had TCRB CDR3s that were moderately but significantly shorter. VDJ junctions from patients with type 1 diabetes contained fewer insertions and more deletions.

Sequencing input: central memory CD4+ T cells from blood. V gene TRBV18 combines with J gene TRBJ2-5; D is uncertain. The receptor was derived from a man under 40 with type 1 diabetes. CDR3 region: CASSPARDGTQYF. The CDR3 DNA reads TGTGCCAGCTCACCAGCAAGGGATGGGACCCAGTACTTC.